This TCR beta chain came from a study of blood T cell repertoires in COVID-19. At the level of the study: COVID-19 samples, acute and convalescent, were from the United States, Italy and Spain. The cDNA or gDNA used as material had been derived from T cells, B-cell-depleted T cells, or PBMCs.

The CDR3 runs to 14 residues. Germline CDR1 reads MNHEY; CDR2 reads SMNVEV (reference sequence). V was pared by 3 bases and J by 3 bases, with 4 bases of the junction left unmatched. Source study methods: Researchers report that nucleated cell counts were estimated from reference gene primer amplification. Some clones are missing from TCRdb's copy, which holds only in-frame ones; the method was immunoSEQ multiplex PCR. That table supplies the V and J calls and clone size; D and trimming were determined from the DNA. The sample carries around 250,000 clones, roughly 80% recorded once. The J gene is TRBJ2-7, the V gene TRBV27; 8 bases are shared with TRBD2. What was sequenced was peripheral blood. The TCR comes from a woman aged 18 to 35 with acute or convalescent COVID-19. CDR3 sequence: CASSFAGGYYEQYF. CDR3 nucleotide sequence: TGTGCCAGCAGTTTTGCGGGAGGATACTACGAGCAGTACTTC.